Listed below are T cell receptor beta chains from one sample, sequenced in a study of blood T cell repertoires in COVID-19. Assay: immunoSEQ multiplex PCR; the TCRdb copy retains only in-frame clones and omits some. The data show 150,000 or so clones, with around four fifths seen just once and roughly 7.3% held by the top ten. The sequenced material came from PBMCs or T cells enriched from blood (not recorded which). The receptors here all came from a woman aged 45-59 years who had recovered from COVID-19. CDR3s include the opening cysteine and the closing phenylalanine or tryptophan. Fields, in order: V gene, clone size, J gene, D gene, CDR3 DNA, CDR3 protein. The D gene is left open where the match is weak. Size values are once, few and many counts, or a class for expanded clones, and some rows have none.

>TRBV27|-|TRBJ1-5|-
TGTGCCAGCAGTTTAGGGTCAGGGAGCAATCAGCCCCAGCATTTT
CASSLGSGSNQPQHF
>TRBV3-1/TRBV3-2|-|TRBJ1-4|-
TGTGCCAGCAGCCAGACCACAGGGTTGAATAATGAAAAACTGTTTTTT
CASSQTTGLNNEKLFF
>TRBV29-1|-|TRBJ2-3|TRBD2
TGCAGCGTTGAGAGGAGAGCGGGGGGGGTCACAGATACGCAGTATTTT
CSVERRAGGVTDTQYF
>TRBV12-5|-|TRBJ2-1|TRBD2
TGTGCTAGTGGCACGGGACTAGCGGGGGGGAATGAGCAGTTCTTC
CASGTGLAGGNEQFF
>TRBV9|-|TRBJ1-4|TRBD1
TGTGCCAGCAGCGGTCGACAGGGGGAAGAAAAACTGTTTTTT
CASSGRQGEEKLFF
>TRBV6-2/TRBV6-3|-|TRBJ1-2|-
TGTGCCAGCAGTTACTCGAGGAGCAGTTATAACTATGGCTACACCTTC
CASSYSRSSYNYGYTF
>TRBV18|-|TRBJ2-2|TRBD1
TGTGCCAGCTCAGCTGGACAGGCGAACACCGGGGAGCTGTTTTTT
CASSAGQANTGELFF
>TRBV7-2|few|TRBJ2-1|-
TGTGCCAGCAGCTCTTACAGGGCCTCCAATGAGCAGTTCTTC
CASSSYRASNEQFF
>TRBV3-1/TRBV3-2|-|TRBJ1-5|-
TGTGCCAGCAGTCAAACCCACAGCAACAATCAGCCCCAGCATTTT
CASSQTHSNNQPQHF
>TRBV28|-|TRBJ1-1|-
TGTGCCAGCAGGCCCCACGGTGTCCTAAGCGCTTTCTTT
CASRPHGVLSAFF
>TRBV28|-|TRBJ2-3|TRBD2
TGTGCCAGCAGTCCCGCTAGCGGGAGGGGCACAGATACGCAGTATTTT
CASSPASGRGTDTQYF
>TRBV6-5|-|TRBJ2-7|TRBD2
TGTGCCAGCAGTAGCGGGAGAAGGTACGAGCAGTACTTC
CASSSGRRYEQYF
>TRBV7-9|-|TRBJ1-5|TRBD1
TGTGCCAGCAGCCCTTCGACAGGGGGCGCCGGTCAGCCCCAGCATTTT
CASSPSTGGAGQPQHF
>TRBV7-2|-|TRBJ2-1|TRBD2
TGTGCCAGCCGACCGACGGGAGGTTCCTACAATGAGCAGTTCTTC
CASRPTGGSYNEQFF
>TRBV11-2|-|TRBJ2-5|TRBD2
TGTGCCAGCAGCTTACCCGGGCGGGGGGAGACCCAGTACTTC
CASSLPGRGETQYF
>TRBV7-9|-|TRBJ1-1|-
TGTGCCACCGATTTCGGGAGTGGTGAAGCTTTCTTT
CATDFGSGEAFF
>TRBV7-2|-|TRBJ2-2|-
TGTGCCAGCAGCTACGCCGGACTTTCCACCGGGGAGCTGTTTTTT
CASSYAGLSTGELFF
>TRBV28|-|TRBJ2-7|TRBD1
TGTGCCAGCAGTTGGGGACAGCGGAACGAGCAGTACTTC
CASSWGQRNEQYF
>TRBV11-2|once|TRBJ1-2|-
TGTGCCAGCAGCCGCCCGACAGGAGGCGGCTACACCTTC
CASSRPTGGGYTF
>TRBV5-1|-|TRBJ2-3|TRBD2
TGCGCCAGCAGCTTGGAGGGTAGCGGGAGAAAGGCAGATACGCAGTATTTT
CASSLEGSGRKADTQYF
>TRBV6-5|-|TRBJ1-4|-
TGTGCCAGCAGCCCCGGGAAGGCAACTAATGAAAAACTGTTTTTT
CASSPGKATNEKLFF
>TRBV2|once|TRBJ1-1|-
TGTGCCAGCAGCGCAGGGTTTTACACTGAAGCTTTCTTT
CASSAGFYTEAFF
>TRBV7-2|-|TRBJ1-1|-
TGTGCCAGCAGCTTAGGGGAGGGTCGGGAAGCTTTCTTT
CASSLGEGREAFF
>TRBV19|-|TRBJ1-1|-
TGTGCCAGCACTAACCCGACTTTGGCCACTGAAGCTTTCTTT
CASTNPTLATEAFF
>TRBV11-2|-|TRBJ1-2|-
TGTGCCAGCAGCTCCGCGGGGGGGGCGGTTGACTATGGCTACACCTTC
CASSSAGGAVDYGYTF
>TRBV18|-|TRBJ2-5|TRBD1
TGTGCCAGCTCACCCACAGGGGTGCGCGAGACCCAGTACTTC
CASSPTGVRETQYF
>TRBV6-5|-|TRBJ2-2|-
TGTGCCAGCACCGGGACACCTCACACCGGGGAGCTGTTTTTT
CASTGTPHTGELFF
>TRBV3-1/TRBV3-2|-|TRBJ2-2|TRBD2
TGTGCCAGCAGCCCGGGGGTAGCAGCGGGAGGGCCCCGGACCGGGGAGCTGTTTTTT
CASSPGVAAGGPRTGELFF
>TRBV18|-|TRBJ1-1|-
TGTGCCAGCTCACCGGATGAGAGGGTGGGCACTGAAGCTTTCTTT
CASSPDERVGTEAFF
>TRBV10-3|-|TRBJ1-1|TRBD1
TGTGCCATCAGTGGCCGGACAGGATTTGGTGAAGCTTTCTTT
CAISGRTGFGEAFF
>TRBV10-3|-|TRBJ2-1|-
TGTGCCATCAGTGAGGTTGAGCGGAACTACAATGAGCAGTTCTTC
CAISEVERNYNEQFF
>TRBV5-1|-|TRBJ1-6|-
TGCGCCAGCAGCTTGGTTCCGGGAGCCCAGTATTCACCCCTCCACTTT
CASSLVPGAQYSPLHF